This TCR beta chain stems from a study of CD8 T cells in ankylosing spondylitis. Study observations and caveats: What seemed typical of ankylosing spondylitis blood was a TCR beta motif built from 8 or 9 highly homologous variants. Researchers report that disease-linked clones proved CD8+ and relatively rare in peripheral blood. According to the report, clones linked to the disease were significantly enriched in matched synovial fluid samples taken from ankylosing spondylitis patients.

Only a few counts were recorded for this clonotype. Its target is unknown. Generation of TCR beta libraries employed quantitative 5'-RACE incorporating molecular barcodes. One entry per CDR3 protein, called by TCRdb with MiXCR from the 5' RACE reads. The sample holds under 250,000 distinct CDR3 sequences, about 26% seen once. Trimming left V 5 bases short and J 2 bases short, with 13 bases between. The CDR3 contains 14 residues. Sequences were obtained from blood, either unsorted or a sorted T cell fraction (not recorded which). This sequence joins TRBV12-3 or TRBV12-4 and TRBJ2-7; a possible D gene is TRBD1 (6 bases). The receptor's source is a male donor with ankylosing spondylitis or in good health (not recorded which). CDR3 loop: CASSGVGDTYEQYF. The CDR3 DNA is TGTGCCAGCAGTGGGGTAGGGGACACCTACGAGCAGTACTTC.